Listed here are 31 T cell receptor beta chains from one sample, sequenced in a study of blood T cell repertoires in COVID-19. Profiling relied on immunoSEQ multiplex PCR, and the TCRdb table lists in-frame clones only, not all of them. The sample carries around 100,000 clones, approximately 88% recorded once. Sequencing was performed on peripheral blood. Every receptor here comes from a middle-aged man with COVID-19, enrolled during active disease.

The chain is built from TRBV3-1 (or the pseudogene TRBV3-2) and TRBJ2-7; TRBD1 matches at 9 bases. The length of the CDR3 is 16 residues. CDR1 is LGHDT, CDR2 YNNKEL, per germline (reference sequence). V shed 1 base, J shed 4 bases, and the junction held 8 bases outside the gene matches. The CDR3 coding sequence is TGTGCCAGCAGCCAAGCCGCTACAGGGGGCTGGTACGAGCAGTACTTC. This codes for CASSQAATGGWYEQYF.

The genes are TRBV13 and TRBJ2-5, with 7 bases that match TRBD1. After removal of 4 bases from V and 2 bases from J, the junction contained 16 bases not matched to a gene. The CDR3 is 18 amino acids. Germline V CDR1 and CDR2: PRHDT, FYEKMQ (reference sequence). This CDR3 is CASSSRDSFLGNQETQYF. Written as DNA, the CDR3 is TGTGCCAGCAGCTCCCGGGACAGTTTCCTCGGGAATCAAGAGACCCAGTACTTC.

This chain links TRBV7-6 with TRBJ2-1, with 10 bases lining up with TRBD2. Germline-derived CDR1 and CDR2 are SGHVS and FNYEAQ. The CDR3 is 17 residues long. With 3 bases clipped from V and 0 bases from J, the junction kept 5 bases outside the gene matches. The CDR3, as DNA: TGTGCCAGCAGCTTCAGCGGGGGGGCTCTCTCCTACAATGAGCAGTTCTTC. The encoded protein is CASSFSGGALSYNEQFF.

The chain recombines TRBV28 with TRBJ1-4; D not certain. In germline, CDR1 is MDHEN, CDR2 SYDVKM. V lost 3 bases to trimming and J lost 8 bases, with 13 bases between them. The CDR3 extends over 14 amino acids. CDR3 residues: CASSFSGLEEKLFF. CDR3 in DNA: TGTGCCAGCAGTTTCTCGGGTTTGGAAGAAAAACTGTTTTTT.

The chain couples TRBV6-5 to TRBJ2-7; 8 positions agree with TRBD2. The CDR3 has 13 residues. J was trimmed by 2 bases and V by 4 bases; bases with no gene match: 1. Looked up from germline, CDR1 is MNHEY and CDR2 is SVGAGI. Here the CDR3 reads CASSSGGPYEQYF. For the CDR3, the DNA is TGTGCCAGCAGTTCGGGGGGGCCCTACGAGCAGTACTTC.

J is TRBJ1-2 and V is TRBV18; tentatively, D is TRBD1 (5 bases). CDR1 is KGHSH and CDR2 is LQKENI in the germline V gene. The V and J ends lost 1 base and 6 bases respectively, with 9 bases between them. The CDR3 runs to 13 residues. CDR3 sequence: CASSPRGSDGYTF. The CDR3 DNA follows: TGTGCCAGCTCACCACGGGGCAGCGATGGCTACACCTTC.

The V gene is TRBV20-1, the J gene TRBJ2-7; D is undetermined. The V and J ends lost 3 bases and 7 bases respectively, with 10 bases between them. This CDR3 region has 11 residues. Germline V gene sequence: CDR1 DFQATT, CDR2 SNEGSKA (reference sequence). The CDR3 spells CSARIDVEQYF. The CDR3 DNA reads as TGCAGTGCTAGGATAGATGTGGAGCAGTACTTC.

The rearrangement joins TRBV6-6 to TRBJ2-1; 9 bases match TRBD1. From germline, CDR1 is MNHNY and CDR2 SVGAGI (reference sequence). The CDR3 covers 16 residues. Trimming removed 6 bases from V and 2 bases from J; junction bases left unmatched: 8. CDR3 sequence reads: CASSLLDRGAYNEQFF. As DNA, the CDR3 is TGTGCCAGCAGCCTCCTTGACAGGGGGGCCTACAATGAGCAGTTCTTC.

This sequence joins TRBV7-3 and TRBJ2-1; tentative D call: TRBD2 (7 bases). The germline V gene encodes CDR1 SGHTA and CDR2 FQGTGA. This CDR3 has 15 residues. The V gene lost 2 bases and the J gene lost 9 bases, with 17 bases spanning the gap. The CDR3, as DNA: TGTGCCAGCAGCTTAGCGGGGGCGATGGAGGGTGAGCAGTTCTTC. Translating gives CASSLAGAMEGEQFF.

This clone was counted between two and nine times. V usage is TRBV5-6 and J usage is TRBJ2-2; TRBD2 aligns across 9 bases. The trim removed 8 bases at V and 3 bases at J, leaving 5 bases unmatched. This CDR3 contains 14 residues. Germline CDR1 SGHDT, CDR2 YYEEEE. CDR3 loop: CASTSGGYTGELFF. The CDR3 DNA reads as TGTGCCAGTACCAGCGGGGGGTACACCGGGGAGCTGTTTTTT.

The chain couples TRBV9 to TRBJ2-3; 13 nucleotides line up with TRBD2. The CDR3 loop spans 17 amino acids. Germline V CDR1 and CDR2: SGDLS, YYNGEE. The trim removed 2 bases at V and 5 bases at J, leaving 8 bases unmatched. CDR3 DNA sequence: TGTGCCAGCAGCGTCCCCGGGACTAGCGGGGTTGGAGATACGCAGTATTTT. Residues: CASSVPGTSGVGDTQYF. The whole variable domain, filled in from reference TRBV9 and TRBJ2-3, reads DSGVTQTPKHLITATGQRVTLRCSPRSGDLSVYWYQQSLDQGLQFLIQYYNGEERAKGNILERFSAQQFPDLHSELNLSSLELGDSALYFCASSVPGTSGVGDTQYFGPGTRLTVL.

This chain links TRBV5-1 with TRBJ2-5; 12 bases align to TRBD2. Germline V gene lookup returns CDR1 SGHRS and CDR2 YFSETQ. This CDR3 has 18 amino acids. V was pared by 0 bases and J by 2 bases, with 8 bases of the junction left unmatched. As DNA, the CDR3 is TGCGCCAGCAGCTTGGCACGGACTAGCGGGGACCTTCAAGAGACCCAGTACTTC. Amino acids: CASSLARTSGDLQETQYF. The variable domain in full, completed from reference TRBV5-1 and TRBJ2-5, reads KAGVTQTPRYLIKTRGQQVTLSCSPISGHRSVSWYQQTPGQGLQFLFEYFSETQRNKGNFPGRFSGRQFSNSRSEMNVSTLELGDSALYLCASSLARTSGDLQETQYFGPGTRLLVL.

This rearrangement joins TRBV5-1 to TRBJ1-3; tentative D call: TRBD1 (6 bases). Looked up from germline, CDR1 is SGHRS and CDR2 is YFSETQ. The CDR3 consists of 13 residues. The V end lost 4 bases, the J end lost 8 bases, and 13 bases lay between the germline ends. CDR3 DNA: TGCGCCAGCAGCCACAGGGAGCAGGACACCATATATTTT. Protein: CASSHREQDTIYF.

The CDR3 protein is CASSFDSVVSYEQYF. Written as DNA, the CDR3 is TGTGCCAGCAGTTTCGACAGCGTTGTCTCCTACGAGCAGTACTTC. This sequence joins TRBV5-5 and TRBJ2-7, with D possibly matching TRBD1 (5 bases). The germline V gene has CDR1 SGHKS and CDR2 YYEKEE (reference sequence). With 5 bases removed from V and 0 bases from J, the gap between germline ends came to 15 bases. This CDR3 region has 15 residues.

The chain links TRBV6-2 or TRBV6-3 to TRBJ1-1; TRBD1 matches at 8 bases. CDR1 is MNHEY, CDR2 SVGEGT, per germline. V shed 5 bases and J 5 bases; nucleotides not matched to a gene: 1. There are 12 residues in the CDR3. The CDR3 DNA reads as TGTGCCAGCAGTAACAGGGGGACTGAAGCTTTCTTT. It specifies CASSNRGTEAFF.

The gene calls are TRBV2 and TRBJ2-7, with 9 bases fitting TRBD1. Germline lookup yields CDR1 SNHLY and CDR2 FYNNEI. After removal of 6 bases from V and 2 bases from J, the junction contained 5 bases not matched to a gene. The CDR3 has 14 residues. CDR3: CASRDRDRAYEQYF. The CDR3 DNA reads TGTGCCAGCAGAGACCGGGACAGGGCCTACGAGCAGTACTTC.

For the CDR3, the DNA is TGTGCCAGCAGCTTAAGTGGGCGGGGTGAGCAGTTCTTC. This sequence encodes CASSLSGRGEQFF. The genes are TRBV11-3 and TRBJ2-1; D might be TRBD2 (6 bases). Germline CDR1 is SGHNT and CDR2 is YENEEA. This CDR3 has 13 amino acids. V was shortened by 2 bases and J by 9 bases, with 11 bases between the two germline ends.

V usage is TRBV3-1 (or the pseudogene TRBV3-2) and J usage is TRBJ1-5; D is unresolved. CDR3 length: 15 amino acids. V was clipped by 1 base and J by 4 bases, with 11 bases between them. Germline V gives CDR1 LGHDT, CDR2 YNNKEL (reference sequence). DNA of the CDR3: TGTGCCAGCAGCCAAGGCGGGCCCCTTAATCAGCCCCAGCATTTT. Its protein is CASSQGGPLNQPQHF.

The chain uses TRBV30 and TRBJ1-2; 11 bases line up with TRBD1. J gave up 10 bases and V 8 bases, and 12 bases lay outside the gene matches. This CDR3 is 13 amino acids long. The V gene's germline CDR1 is GTSNPN and CDR2 SVGIG (reference sequence). The CDR3 DNA follows: TGTGCCACCCCCGGGACAGGGGGGGACGTCTACACCTTC. Encoded protein: CATPGTGGDVYTF.

This clone was detected once. The chain links TRBV7-9 to TRBJ2-5; the match to TRBD2 covers 7 bases. The V and J ends lost 4 bases and 1 base, in that order; junction bases with no gene match: 3. The CDR3 length is 14 residues. Germline V gene sequence: CDR1 SEHNR, CDR2 FQNEAQ (reference sequence). The CDR3 here is CASSSRGVQETQYF. For the CDR3, the DNA is TGTGCCAGCAGCTCCCGGGGGGTCCAAGAGACCCAGTACTTC.

The chain has TRBV7-9 and TRBJ2-3; D gene ambiguous. CDR1 and CDR2 (germline): SEHNR, FQNEAQ (reference sequence). V gave up 11 bases and J gave up 4 bases, with 10 bases separating them. The length of the CDR3 is 11 residues. CDR3 region: CASQAADTQYF. In nucleotides, the CDR3 is TGTGCCTCCCAGGCCGCAGATACGCAGTATTTT.

The V and J genes are TRBV6-6 and TRBJ2-5; 14 nucleotides line up with TRBD2. Germline V lookup: CDR1 MNHNY, CDR2 SVGAGI (reference sequence). The V gene end was trimmed by 5 bases and the J gene end by 4 bases; junction bases not matched to a gene: 15. CDR3 size: 19 residues. This chain's CDR3 is CASSPGTSGGQPSGETQYF. The CDR3 bases are TGTGCCAGCAGTCCCGGGACTAGCGGGGGCCAACCCTCGGGAGAGACCCAGTACTTC.

A word on this clone: The junction departs from the called germline gene at one end, perhaps through a read error. The rearrangement links TRBV4-1 to TRBJ2-3; no definite D call. This CDR3 is 14 amino acids long. CDR1 is MGHRA, CDR2 YSYEKL, per germline. CDR3 nucleotides: TGCGCCAGCAGTCAAGCCCGTAGCACAGATACGCAGTATTTT. Its protein is CASSQARSTDTQYF.

This chain links TRBV11-3 with TRBJ1-2; 9 nucleotides agree with TRBD1. CDR3 length: 16 residues. V lost 2 bases to trimming and J lost 0 bases; unmatched junction nucleotides: 4. The germline V gene has CDR1 SGHNT and CDR2 YENEEA. CDR3 nucleotide sequence: TGTGCCAGCAGCTTATCGGGGGACAGGGCTAACTATGGCTACACCTTC. Its translation: CASSLSGDRANYGYTF.

The chain employs TRBV4-2 and TRBJ2-1, with D tentatively TRBD2 (7 bases). From germline, CDR1 is LGHNA and CDR2 YNFKEQ. V dropped 0 bases and J dropped 7 bases, with 16 bases sitting between them. CDR3 length: 16 residues. This CDR3 is CASSQEGGGALNEQFF. In DNA, the CDR3 is TGTGCCAGCAGCCAAGAAGGAGGGGGGGCCTTAAATGAGCAGTTCTTC.

This clone was seen a single time. The chain employs TRBV5-4 and TRBJ1-1; a weak D match, TRBD1 (5 bases). Trimming took 3 bases from V and 3 from J, leaving 12 bases between them. Germline V gene data show CDR1 as SGHNT and CDR2 as YYREEE (reference sequence). The CDR3 is 14 residues long. CDR3 in amino acids: CASSSPGGDTEAFF. The CDR3 DNA reads TGTGCCAGCAGCTCCCCGGGGGGAGACACTGAAGCTTTCTTT.

The chain employs TRBV27 and TRBJ1-2; D possibly corresponds to TRBD1 (6 bases). CDR1 and CDR2 from the germline V gene are MNHEY and SMNVEV (reference sequence). The CDR3 length is 14 residues. The V and J ends lost 4 bases and 2 bases respectively, with 11 bases between them. The CDR3 here is CASSSMQGNYGYTF. The CDR3 DNA sequence: TGTGCCAGCAGTTCCATGCAGGGGAACTATGGCTACACCTTC.

The V and J genes are TRBV30 and TRBJ1-3, with D unresolved. The V gene lost 5 bases and the J gene lost 2 bases, with 16 bases spanning the gap. CDR3 size: 15 residues. Germline CDR1 reads GTSNPN; CDR2 reads SVGIG (reference sequence). This chain's CDR3 is CAWGILGRTGNTIYF. The CDR3 bases are TGTGCCTGGGGCATCCTCGGCAGGACTGGAAACACCATATATTTT.

The chain combines TRBV20-1 with TRBJ1-2; possibly TRBD1 for D (6 bases). Trimming cost V 3 bases and J 6 bases, with 11 bases left between them. CDR1 is DFQATT and CDR2 is SNEGSKA in the germline V gene (reference sequence). The CDR3 length is 12 residues. DNA for the CDR3: TGCAGTGCTAGTCGCGGGGGCGATGGCTACACCTTC. Translation gives CSASRGGDGYTF.

This chain uses TRBV5-8 with TRBJ1-2; TRBD1 might be the D (6 bases). Germline V gives CDR1 SGHTS, CDR2 YDEGEE. V was clipped by 0 bases and J by 7 bases, with 10 bases between them. This CDR3 has 13 amino acids. This CDR3 reads CASSLGRGRGYTF. The CDR3 DNA sequence: TGTGCCAGCAGCTTGGGCAGGGGACGTGGCTACACCTTC.

The chain has TRBV5-3 and TRBJ2-2; weak D call: TRBD1 (5 bases). TRBV5-3 is assigned to the ORF class and has an uncertain function. Trimming removed 5 bases at V and 7 bases at J, with 12 bases between. The CDR3 spans 13 residues. The CDR3 spells CARRSGLHGELFF. CDR3 bases: TGTGCCAGAAGATCAGGGTTGCACGGGGAGCTGTTTTTT.